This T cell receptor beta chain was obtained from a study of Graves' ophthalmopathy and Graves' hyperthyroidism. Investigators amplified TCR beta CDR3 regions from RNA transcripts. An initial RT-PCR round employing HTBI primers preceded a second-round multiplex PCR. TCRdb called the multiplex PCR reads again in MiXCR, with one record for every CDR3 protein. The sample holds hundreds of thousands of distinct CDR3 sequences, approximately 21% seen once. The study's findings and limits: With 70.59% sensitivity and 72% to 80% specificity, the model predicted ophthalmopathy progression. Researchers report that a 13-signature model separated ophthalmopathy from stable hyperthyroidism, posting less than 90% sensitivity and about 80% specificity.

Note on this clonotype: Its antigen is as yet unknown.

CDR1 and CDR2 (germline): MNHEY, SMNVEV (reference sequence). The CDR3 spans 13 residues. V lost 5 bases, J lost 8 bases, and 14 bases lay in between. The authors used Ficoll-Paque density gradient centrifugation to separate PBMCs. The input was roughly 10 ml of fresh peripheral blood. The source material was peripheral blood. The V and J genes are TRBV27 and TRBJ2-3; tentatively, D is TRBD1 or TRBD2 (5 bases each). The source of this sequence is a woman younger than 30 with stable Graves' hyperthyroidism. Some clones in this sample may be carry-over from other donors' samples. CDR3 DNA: TGTGCCAGCAGTCTCCCCCGGGACGCTACGCAGTATTTT. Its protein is CASSLPRDATQYF.